This T cell receptor beta chain was found in a study of neoadjuvant anti-PD-1 for oral cavity cancer. Germline V gene lookup returns CDR1 SGHDN and CDR2 FVKESK. This CDR3 has 14 residues. V was pared by 7 bases and J by 2 bases, with 1 base of the junction left unmatched. This table comes from immunoSEQ multiplex PCR, and its TCRdb copy is limited to in-frame clones, with some not included. The sample yields about 14,000 clones, around two thirds seen once. This TCR was sampled from a person aged 35-79 years with oral cavity squamous cell carcinoma. This specimen was PBMCs, taken before nivolumab (anti-PD-1) treatment. The chain is built from TRBV14 and TRBJ2-5, with TRBD2 matching 13 bases. CDR3 nucleotides: TGTGCCAGCAAGGGACTAGCGGGACAAGAGACCCAGTACTTC. Its protein is CASKGLAGQETQYF.